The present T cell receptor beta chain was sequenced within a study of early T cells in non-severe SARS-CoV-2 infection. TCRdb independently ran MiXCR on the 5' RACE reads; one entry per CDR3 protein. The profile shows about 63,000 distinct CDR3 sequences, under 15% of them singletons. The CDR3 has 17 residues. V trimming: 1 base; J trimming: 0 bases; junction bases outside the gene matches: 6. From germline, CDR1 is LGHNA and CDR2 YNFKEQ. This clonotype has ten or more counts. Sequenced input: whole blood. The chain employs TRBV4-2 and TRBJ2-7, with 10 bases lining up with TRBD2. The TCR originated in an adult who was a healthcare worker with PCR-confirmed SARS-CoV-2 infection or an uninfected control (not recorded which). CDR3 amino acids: CASSQGLAGDPSYEQYF. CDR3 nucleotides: TGTGCCAGCAGCCAAGGGCTAGCGGGGGACCCCTCCTACGAGCAGTACTTC.